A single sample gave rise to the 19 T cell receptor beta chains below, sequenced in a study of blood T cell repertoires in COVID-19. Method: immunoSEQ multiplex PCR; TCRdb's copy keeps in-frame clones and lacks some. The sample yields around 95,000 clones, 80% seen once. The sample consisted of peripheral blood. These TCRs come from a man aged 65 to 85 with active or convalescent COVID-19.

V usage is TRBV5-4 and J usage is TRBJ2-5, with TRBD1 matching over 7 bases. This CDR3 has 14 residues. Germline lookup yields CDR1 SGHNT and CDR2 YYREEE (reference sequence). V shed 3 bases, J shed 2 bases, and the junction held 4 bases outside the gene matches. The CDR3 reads CASSSGTVQETQYF. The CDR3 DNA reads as TGTGCCAGCAGCTCGGGGACAGTGCAAGAGACCCAGTACTTC.

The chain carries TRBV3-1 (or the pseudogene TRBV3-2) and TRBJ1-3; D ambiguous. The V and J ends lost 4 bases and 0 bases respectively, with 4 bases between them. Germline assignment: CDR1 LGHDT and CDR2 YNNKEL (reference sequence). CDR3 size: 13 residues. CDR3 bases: TGTGCCAGCAGCCCAAACTCTGGAAACACCATATATTTT. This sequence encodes CASSPNSGNTIYF.

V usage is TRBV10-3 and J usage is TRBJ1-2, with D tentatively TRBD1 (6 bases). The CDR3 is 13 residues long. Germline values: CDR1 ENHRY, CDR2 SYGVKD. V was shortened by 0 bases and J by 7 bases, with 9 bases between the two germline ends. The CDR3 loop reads CAISESGGGGYTF. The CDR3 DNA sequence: TGTGCCATCAGTGAGTCTGGGGGCGGTGGCTACACCTTC.

CDR3 bases: TGTGCCAGCAGCTTGGCAAGGGGCCCCTACGAGCAGTACTTC. It is translated as CASSLARGPYEQYF. The rearrangement uses TRBV5-6 and TRBJ2-7; D is perhaps TRBD1 (5 bases). Germline-derived CDR1 and CDR2 are SGHDT and YYEEEE. Trimming shortened V by 0 bases and J by 2 bases, and 9 bases separated the two germline ends. The CDR3 length is 14 residues.

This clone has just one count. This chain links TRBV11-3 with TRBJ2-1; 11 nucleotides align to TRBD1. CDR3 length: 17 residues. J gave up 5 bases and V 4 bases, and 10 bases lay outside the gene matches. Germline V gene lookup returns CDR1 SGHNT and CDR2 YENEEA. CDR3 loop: CASSSRAGTGGDNEQFF. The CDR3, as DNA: TGTGCCAGCAGCTCCCGTGCCGGGACAGGGGGAGACAATGAGCAGTTCTTC.

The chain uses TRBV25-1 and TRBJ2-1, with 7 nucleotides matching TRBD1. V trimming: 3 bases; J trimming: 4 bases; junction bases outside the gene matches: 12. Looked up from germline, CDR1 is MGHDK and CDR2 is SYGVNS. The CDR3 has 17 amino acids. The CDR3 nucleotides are TGTGCCAGCAGTGAGGTTGAAGGGGGACAGAGGTACAATGAGCAGTTCTTC. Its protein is CASSEVEGGQRYNEQFF.

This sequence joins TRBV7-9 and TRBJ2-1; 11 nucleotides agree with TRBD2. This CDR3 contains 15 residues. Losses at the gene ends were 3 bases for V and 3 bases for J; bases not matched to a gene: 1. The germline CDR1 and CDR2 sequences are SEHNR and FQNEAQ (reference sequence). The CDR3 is CASSLGLAVYNEQFF. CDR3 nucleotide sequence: TGTGCCAGCAGCTTGGGACTAGCGGTCTACAATGAGCAGTTCTTC. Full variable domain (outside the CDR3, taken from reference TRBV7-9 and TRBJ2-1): DTGVSQNPRHKITKRGQNVTFRCDPISEHNRLYWYRQTLGQGPEFLTYFQNEAQLEKSRLLSDRFSAERPKGSFSTLEIQRTEQGDSAMYLCASSLGLAVYNEQFFGPGTRLTVL.

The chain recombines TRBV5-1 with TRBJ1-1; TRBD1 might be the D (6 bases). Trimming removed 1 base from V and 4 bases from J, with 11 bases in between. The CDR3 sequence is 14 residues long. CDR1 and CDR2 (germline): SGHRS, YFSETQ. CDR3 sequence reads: CASSLTGIGTEAFF. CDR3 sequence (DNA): TGCGCCAGCAGCTTGACAGGGATCGGCACTGAAGCTTTCTTT.

The CDR3 loop reads CASSLRRGPEQPQHF. DNA of the CDR3: TGTGCCAGCAGCTTAAGAAGGGGGCCAGAACAGCCCCAGCATTTT. The chain is built from TRBV7-2 and TRBJ1-5; 7 positions agree with TRBD1. V shed 2 bases, J shed 7 bases, and the junction held 8 bases outside the gene matches. The CDR3 is made up of 15 amino acids. Germline-derived CDR1 and CDR2 are SGHTA and FQGNSA.

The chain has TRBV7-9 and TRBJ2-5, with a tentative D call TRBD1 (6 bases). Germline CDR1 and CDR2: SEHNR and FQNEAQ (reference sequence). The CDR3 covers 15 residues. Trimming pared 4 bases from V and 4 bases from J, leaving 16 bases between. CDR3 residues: CASSSQGGMGETQYF. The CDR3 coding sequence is TGTGCCAGCAGCTCACAGGGTGGGATGGGAGAGACCCAGTACTTC. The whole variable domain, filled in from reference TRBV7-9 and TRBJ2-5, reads DTGVSQNPRHKITKRGQNVTFRCDPISEHNRLYWYRQTLGQGPEFLTYFQNEAQLEKSRLLSDRFSAERPKGSFSTLEIQRTEQGDSAMYLCASSSQGGMGETQYFGPGTRLLVL.

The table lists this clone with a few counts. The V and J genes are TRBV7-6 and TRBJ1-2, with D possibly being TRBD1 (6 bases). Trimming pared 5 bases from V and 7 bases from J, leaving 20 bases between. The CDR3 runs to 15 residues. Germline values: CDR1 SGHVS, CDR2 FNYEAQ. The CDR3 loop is CASSVEPGRGGGYTF. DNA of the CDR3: TGTGCCAGCAGCGTAGAGCCGGGCCGAGGGGGTGGCTACACCTTC. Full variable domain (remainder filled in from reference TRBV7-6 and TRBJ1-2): GAGVSQSPRYKVTKRGQDVALRCDPISGHVSLYWYRQALGQGPEFLTYFNYEAQQDKSGLPNDRFSAERPEGSISTLTIQRTEQRDSAMYRCASSVEPGRGGGYTFGSGTRLTVV.

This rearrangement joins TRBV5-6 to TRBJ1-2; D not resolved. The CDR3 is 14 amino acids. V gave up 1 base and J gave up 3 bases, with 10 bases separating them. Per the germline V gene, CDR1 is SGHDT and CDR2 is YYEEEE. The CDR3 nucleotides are TGTGCCAGCAGCTTGTTGTCAGATTACTATGGCTACACCTTC. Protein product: CASSLLSDYYGYTF.

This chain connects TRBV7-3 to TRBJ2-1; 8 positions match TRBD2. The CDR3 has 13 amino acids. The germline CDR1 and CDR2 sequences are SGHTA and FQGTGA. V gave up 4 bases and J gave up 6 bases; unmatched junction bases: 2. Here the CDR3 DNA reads TGTGCCAGCAGCTCCCGGGAGGGCAATGAGCAGTTCTTC. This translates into CASSSREGNEQFF.

CDR3 protein: CASSFIGGSDYGYTF. The CDR3 DNA reads TGTGCCAGCAGCTTTATAGGGGGCTCGGACTATGGCTACACCTTC. The chain is built from TRBV7-8 and TRBJ1-2; 7 nucleotides agree with TRBD1. CDR1 SGHVS and CDR2 FQNEAQ come from the germline V gene. The CDR3 has 15 amino acids. With 3 bases clipped from V and 3 bases from J, the junction kept 7 bases outside the gene matches.

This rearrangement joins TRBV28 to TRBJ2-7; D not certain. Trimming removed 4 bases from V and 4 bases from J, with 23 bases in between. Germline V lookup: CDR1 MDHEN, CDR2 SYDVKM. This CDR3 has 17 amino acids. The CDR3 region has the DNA TGTGCCAGCAGTTCACTGTGGTCGGGTCGAGGAATTTACGAGCAGTACTTC. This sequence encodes CASSSLWSGRGIYEQYF.

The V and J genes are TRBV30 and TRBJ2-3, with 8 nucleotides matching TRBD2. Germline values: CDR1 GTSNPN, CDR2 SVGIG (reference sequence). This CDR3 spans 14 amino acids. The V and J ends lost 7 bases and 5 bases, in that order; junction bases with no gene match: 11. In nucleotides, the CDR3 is TGTGCCTTCTCTAGCGGGCTAAGGGTAGATACGCAGTATTTT. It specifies CAFSSGLRVDTQYF.

The CDR3 DNA reads TGTGCCAGCAGCCAAGAGGACAAAGGCACAGATACGCAGTATTTT. Amino acids: CASSQEDKGTDTQYF. V is TRBV5-4 and J is TRBJ2-3, with D perhaps matching TRBD1 (5 bases). Per the germline V gene, CDR1 is SGHNT and CDR2 is YYREEE (reference sequence). CDR3 size: 15 residues. Trimming took off 4 bases at V and 1 base at J, with 13 bases between the two ends.

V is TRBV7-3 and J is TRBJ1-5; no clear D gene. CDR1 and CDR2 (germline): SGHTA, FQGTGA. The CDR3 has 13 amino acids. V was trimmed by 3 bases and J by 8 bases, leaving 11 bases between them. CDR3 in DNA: TGTGCCAGCAGCTTTAATGCGGTGGAGCCCCAGCATTTT. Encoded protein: CASSFNAVEPQHF.

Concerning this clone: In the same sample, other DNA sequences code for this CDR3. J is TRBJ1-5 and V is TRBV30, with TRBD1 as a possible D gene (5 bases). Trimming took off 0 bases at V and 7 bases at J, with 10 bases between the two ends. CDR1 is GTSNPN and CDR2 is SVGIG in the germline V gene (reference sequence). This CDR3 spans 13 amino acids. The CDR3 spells CAWSVQGNQPQHF. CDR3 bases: TGTGCCTGGAGTGTCCAGGGTAACCAGCCCCAGCATTTT.